This T cell receptor beta chain was profiled in a study of technical replicates of blood from a handful of donors. Germline V gives CDR1 KGHSH, CDR2 LQKENI. The V end lost 0 bases, the J end lost 3 bases, and 6 bases lay between the germline ends. The CDR3 is 13 amino acids. Clones were read by immunoSEQ multiplex PCR, and TCRdb kept only the in-frame ones, dropping some. The sample records under 75,000 clones, 94% being singletons. The TCR was taken from a human donor in good health. The chain combines TRBV18 with TRBJ2-7, with D perhaps TRBD2 (6 bases). Sequencing was performed on T cells isolated from PBMCs. CDR3 in DNA: TGTGCCAGCTCACCACCGGGGGGCTACGAGCAGTACTTC. This encodes CASSPPGGYEQYF. The whole variable domain, remainder taken from reference TRBV18 and TRBJ2-7, is NAGVMQNPRHLVRRRGQEARLRCSPMKGHSHVYWYRQLPEEGLKFMVYLQKENIIDESGMPKERFSAEFPKEGPSILRIQQVVRGDSAAYFCASSPPGGYEQYFGPGTRLTVT.